This T cell receptor (beta chain) was retrieved from a study of regulatory T cells in long-lasting Graves disease. This CDR3 is built from 18 residues. Trimming left V 1 base short and J 2 bases short, with 21 bases between. CDR1 and CDR2 (germline): SGHTA, FQGNSA. This clonotype was seen more than once but under ten times. Both iRepertoire HTBI primers and Arm-PCR of CDR3 regions were used to build the TCR beta libraries. TCRdb passed the multiplex PCR reads through MiXCR, listing each CDR3 protein once. The data show over 450,000 distinct CDR3 sequences, around a fifth seen once. Time point of the sample: persistent/refractory GD, antithyroid drugs over 5 years with positive TRAb. PBMC RNA served as the TCR library source.

The V and J genes are TRBV7-2 and TRBJ2-7; possibly TRBD1 for D (5 bases). This sequence was found in a female donor with Graves disease. The material was peripheral blood mononuclear cells (PBMCs), obtained when the disease was refractory, from a patient treated with antithyroid drugs. CDR3 DNA sequence: TGTGCCAGCAGCTTAGGGGCCCTATCAGGGTACGAGACCTACGAGCAGTACTTC. Its protein product is CASSLGALSGYETYEQYF. Drawing the rest from reference TRBV7-2 and TRBJ2-7, the complete variable domain is GAGVSQSPSNKVTEKGKDVELRCDPISGHTALYWYRQSLGQGLEFLIYFQGNSAPDKSGLPSDRFSAERTGGSVSTLTIQRTQQEDSAVYLCASSLGALSGYETYEQYFGPGTRLTVT.